A single sample is the source of the 22 T cell receptor beta chains below, sequenced in a study of cytomegalovirus exposure and HLA in healthy donors. Using immunoSEQ multiplex PCR, the repertoire was profiled, and TCRdb retains in-frame clones only, with some absent. The top ten hold approximately 2% of the sample, which has 200,000 or so clones, roughly 84% seen once. The sample taken for sequencing was PBMCs. These receptors were taken from a woman under 30 in good health and CMV-seropositive.

This rearrangement joins TRBV11-2 to TRBJ1-5; no clear D gene. CDR1 and CDR2 (germline): SGHAT, FQNNGV. Between the trimmed V and J ends, which lost 7 bases and 4 bases, there was a span of 8 bases. The CDR3 has 12 residues. CDR3 sequence reads: CASTNQNQPQHF. The CDR3 nucleotides read TGTGCCAGCACCAACCAGAATCAGCCCCAGCATTTT. The whole variable domain, remainder taken from reference TRBV11-2 and TRBJ1-5, is EAGVAQSPRYKIIEKRQSVAFWCNPISGHATLYWYQQILGQGPKLLIQFQNNGVVDDSQLPKDRFSAERLKGVDSTLKIQPAKLEDSAVYLCASTNQNQPQHFGDGTRLSIL.

V gene TRBV14 combines with J gene TRBJ2-2; 10 nucleotides agree with TRBD2. Per the germline V gene, CDR1 is SGHDN and CDR2 is FVKESK. The CDR3 has 17 amino acids. Unmatched junction bases numbered 9, after V lost 4 bases and J lost 4 bases. The CDR3 DNA reads TGTGCCAGCAGCCCCCTACTAGCGGGGAGTTTCACCGGGGAGCTGTTTTTT. Residues: CASSPLLAGSFTGELFF.

V is TRBV27 and J is TRBJ2-7; 12 nucleotides align to TRBD2. The J segment lost 4 bases and the V segment lost 3 bases, leaving 4 bases of the junction unmatched. The germline CDR1 and CDR2 sequences are MNHEY and SMNVEV (reference sequence). This CDR3 has 15 amino acids. CDR3 coding DNA: TGTGCCAGCAGTTTTAAGACTAGCGGGAGTTACGAGCAGTACTTC. This sequence encodes CASSFKTSGSYEQYF.

This clone was seen a single time. The gene calls are TRBV5-4 and TRBJ1-2, with TRBD1 matching 8 bases. Germline V gene data show CDR1 as SGHNT and CDR2 as YYREEE (reference sequence). The CDR3 length is 14 residues. J was trimmed by 7 bases and V by 2 bases; bases with no gene match: 7. The CDR3 DNA sequence: TGTGCCAGCAGCTTTTCGGACAGGGTATCTGGCTACACCTTC. Protein: CASSFSDRVSGYTF. Full variable domain (rest looked up from reference TRBV5-4 and TRBJ1-2): ETGVTQSPTHLIKTRGQQVTLRCSSQSGHNTVSWYQQALGQGPQFIFQYYREEENGRGNFPPRFSGLQFPNYSSELNVNALELDDSALYLCASSFSDRVSGYTFGSGTRLTVV.

The J gene is TRBJ2-7, the V gene TRBV27, with 7 bases identical to TRBD1. This CDR3 has 13 residues. Per the germline V gene, CDR1 is MNHEY and CDR2 is SMNVEV (reference sequence). Trimming took 5 bases from V and 3 from J; bases not matched to a gene: 4. Here the CDR3 DNA reads TGTGCCAGCAGTAGACAGGGTTTCTACGAGCAGTACTTC. It yields the protein CASSRQGFYEQYF.

The rearrangement uses TRBV13 and TRBJ2-5; 12 bases fit TRBD1. Germline lookup yields CDR1 PRHDT and CDR2 FYEKMQ (reference sequence). The CDR3 extends over 14 amino acids. The J segment lost 5 bases and the V segment lost 11 bases, leaving 9 bases of the junction unmatched. CDR3 region: CAQGGQGAVETQYF. CDR3 nucleotides: TGTGCCCAAGGGGGACAGGGGGCGGTGGAGACCCAGTACTTC.

This clone was observed a handful of times. The chain links TRBV7-8 to TRBJ1-5; a weak D match, TRBD1 (6 bases). Germline lookup yields CDR1 SGHVS and CDR2 FQNEAQ. Trimming removed 2 bases from V and 5 bases from J, with 10 bases in between. The CDR3 is 14 residues long. The CDR3 sequence is CASSLRQAYQPQHF. In DNA form, the CDR3 reads TGTGCCAGCAGCTTACGACAGGCGTATCAGCCCCAGCATTTT.

The chain is built from TRBV5-1 and TRBJ2-7; the match to TRBD2 covers 11 bases. V trimming: 5 bases; J trimming: 3 bases; junction bases outside the gene matches: 4. Germline V gene sequence: CDR1 SGHRS, CDR2 YFSETQ. The CDR3 sequence is 14 residues long. Here the CDR3 DNA reads TGCGCCAGCAGTACGGGACTAGCGGTCTACGAGCAGTACTTC. It yields the protein CASSTGLAVYEQYF.

This chain links TRBV2 with TRBJ2-3, with 9 bases that match TRBD2. The CDR3 has 13 residues. CDR1 is SNHLY and CDR2 is FYNNEI in the germline V gene. Germline trimming cut 9 bases from V and 2 bases from J; bases unmatched to any gene: 3. The CDR3 coding sequence is TGTGCCAGGTCTAGCGGGATCACAGATACGCAGTATTTT. Its translation is CARSSGITDTQYF.

This clone was recorded once. The gene calls are TRBV27 and TRBJ2-1, with D possibly being TRBD2 (5 bases). The V end lost 4 bases, the J end lost 6 bases, and 7 bases lay between the germline ends. The CDR3 spans 12 residues. Germline values: CDR1 MNHEY, CDR2 SMNVEV (reference sequence). The CDR3 region has the DNA TGTGCCAGCAGTTCAACTAGCAATGAGCAGTTCTTC. Translation: CASSSTSNEQFF.

The chain joins TRBV30 to TRBJ2-1; 9 positions agree with TRBD2. Trimming took 4 bases from V and 6 from J; bases not matched to a gene: 4. Germline CDR1 is GTSNPN and CDR2 is SVGIG (reference sequence). The CDR3 is 13 residues long. The CDR3 reads CAWTAGGFNEQFF. The CDR3 nucleotides are TGTGCCTGGACAGCGGGAGGTTTCAATGAGCAGTTCTTC. Drawing the rest from reference TRBV30 and TRBJ2-1, the complete variable domain is SQTIHQWPATLVQPVGSPLSLECTVEGTSNPNLYWYRQAAGRGLQLLFYSVGIGQISSEVPQNLSASRPQDRQFILSSKKLLLSDSGFYLCAWTAGGFNEQFFGPGTRLTVL.

This clone was seen a single time. The rearrangement uses TRBV29-1 and TRBJ2-2; 9 bases map to TRBD1. Germline loops: CDR1 SQVTM, CDR2 ANQGSEA. This CDR3 region has 13 residues. The V segment lost 4 bases and the J segment 7 bases; nucleotides outside the gene matches: 4. CDR3 nucleotides: TGCAGCGTTGGGACAGGGGATAACGGGGAGCTGTTTTTT. Encoded protein: CSVGTGDNGELFF.

The J gene is TRBJ2-7, the V gene TRBV5-1, with 13 bases fitting TRBD2. V shed 4 bases and J 6 bases; nucleotides not matched to a gene: 13. Germline CDR1 is SGHRS and CDR2 is YFSETQ. This CDR3 region has 17 residues. The CDR3, as DNA: TGCGCCAGCAGCCAGGGGACTAGCGGGACTGTACGAAGCGAGCAGTACTTC. Translation: CASSQGTSGTVRSEQYF. Filled out from reference TRBV5-1 and TRBJ2-7, the complete variable domain reads KAGVTQTPRYLIKTRGQQVTLSCSPISGHRSVSWYQQTPGQGLQFLFEYFSETQRNKGNFPGRFSGRQFSNSRSEMNVSTLELGDSALYLCASSQGTSGTVRSEQYFGPGTRLTVT.

This clone occurred once. The chain is built from TRBV5-1 and TRBJ1-3; D not certain. Trimming pared 7 bases from V and 1 base from J, leaving 12 bases between. The CDR3 has 14 residues. Germline V gives CDR1 SGHRS, CDR2 YFSETQ. The CDR3 loop is CASASVFSGNTIYF. For the CDR3, the DNA is TGCGCCAGCGCGTCGGTCTTTTCTGGAAACACCATATATTTT.

This chain joins TRBV13 and TRBJ1-1; TRBD1 matches at 9 bases. The CDR3 sequence is 15 residues long. In germline, CDR1 is PRHDT, CDR2 FYEKMQ (reference sequence). V shed 5 bases and J 10 bases; nucleotides not matched to a gene: 14. CDR3: CASSGGQGRILGAFF. The CDR3 DNA sequence: TGTGCCAGCAGCGGGGGACAGGGCCGGATCTTGGGAGCTTTCTTT.

DNA of the CDR3: TGTGCCAGCAGCTCAGGACTAGCCTACGAGCAGTACTTC. This gives the protein CASSSGLAYEQYF. The gene calls are TRBV7-7 and TRBJ2-7, with 7 bases matching TRBD2. CDR1 is SSHAT, CDR2 FNYEAQ, per germline (reference sequence). The CDR3 loop spans 13 amino acids. J lost 2 bases, V lost 4 bases, and 2 bases had no gene match.

The V call is TRBV28, the J call TRBJ1-5; a weak D match, TRBD1 (5 bases). The germline V and J ends were trimmed by 6 bases and 6 bases, with 12 bases remaining between them. The length of the CDR3 is 13 residues. Germline V CDR1 and CDR2: MDHEN, SYDVKM. The DNA for the CDR3 is TGTGCCAGCAGGGGGTGGAGGGGTCAGCCCCAGCATTTT. Translating it yields CASRGWRGQPQHF.

The chain uses TRBV4-1 and TRBJ1-1; D is uncertain. V dropped 1 base and J dropped 2 bases, with 11 bases sitting between them. Germline lookup yields CDR1 MGHRA and CDR2 YSYEKL. The CDR3 is made up of 15 amino acids. CDR3 in DNA: TGCGCCAGCAGCCAAGGCCCAGGAGGTAACACTGAAGCTTTCTTT. Translation: CASSQGPGGNTEAFF.

J is TRBJ1-3 and V is TRBV18, with a weak D call TRBD1 (5 bases). Germline CDR1 reads KGHSH; CDR2 reads LQKENI. V lost 0 bases, J lost 2 bases, and 11 bases lay in between. The CDR3 consists of 16 residues. The CDR3 loop is CASSPPPRAAGNTIYF. In DNA form, the CDR3 reads TGTGCCAGCTCACCACCCCCCAGGGCGGCTGGAAACACCATATATTTT.

In its sample, this clone was seen once. J is TRBJ1-4 and V is TRBV25-1; D unclear. The CDR3 is made up of 15 amino acids. From germline, CDR1 is MGHDK and CDR2 SYGVNS. V dropped 3 bases and J dropped 7 bases, with 15 bases sitting between them. CDR3 nucleotide sequence: TGTGCCAGCAGTGAGGCTGGCCCCGCCTTTGAAAAACTGTTTTTT. It codes for CASSEAGPAFEKLFF. Filled out from reference TRBV25-1 and TRBJ1-4, the complete variable domain reads EADIYQTPRYLVIGTGKKITLECSQTMGHDKMYWYQQDPGMELHLIHYSYGVNSTEKGDLSSESTVSRIRTEHFPLTLESARPSHTSQYLCASSEAGPAFEKLFFGSGTQLSVL.

The chain couples TRBV7-2 to TRBJ1-2; D gene ambiguous. V was shortened by 5 bases and J by 2 bases, with 9 bases between the two germline ends. The CDR3 loop spans 13 amino acids. The germline CDR1 and CDR2 sequences are SGHTA and FQGNSA. The CDR3 DNA reads TGTGCCAGCAGCCCTGACAAGAACTATGGCTACACCTTC. Protein product: CASSPDKNYGYTF.

This chain uses TRBV20-1 with TRBJ1-1; D call uncertain. The CDR3 has 11 residues. The germline CDR1 and CDR2 sequences are DFQATT and SNEGSKA (reference sequence). V was pared by 4 bases and J by 7 bases, with 10 bases between. In DNA, the CDR3 is TGCAGTGCTAATCCAAGAGGTGAAGCTTTCTTT. Translated, it gives CSANPRGEAFF.